This T cell receptor beta chain was obtained from a study of cytotoxic CD8 clonotypes in ibrutinib-treated CLL. Overall study context: Once patients had received a median 12 months of treatment, range 6 to 36, response samples were obtained.

The ends were cut back, 3 bases at V and 3 bases at J, with 9 bases in the middle. CDR1 and CDR2 from the germline V gene are SQVTM and ANQGSEA. The CDR3 is 12 amino acids. General study points: Clonality (at baseline) was higher than in age-matched healthy donors and tracked circulating CD8+ T-cell counts.

Details on this clone: The antigen is undetermined.

The table came from immunoSEQ multiplex PCR; TCRdb's copy has only in-frame clones and leaves some out. The sample records under 300,000 clones, less than 75% being singletons. Sequencing was performed on PBMCs, taken after 24 months of ibrutinib treatment. This sequence was found in a human donor with chronic lymphocytic leukemia. The V and J genes are TRBV29-1 and TRBJ2-7; D not certain. The CDR3 here is CSVEAEGYEQYF. In DNA, the CDR3 is TGCAGCGTTGAGGCAGAAGGCTACGAGCAGTACTTC.